Following are 22 T cell receptor beta chains from one sample sequenced in a study of blood T cell repertoires in COVID-19. The assay was immunoSEQ multiplex PCR, and TCRdb's table has in-frame clones only and misses some. Of over 150,000 clones listed, over 75% were seen once; the top ten hold more than 8.5%. The specimen sequenced was PBMCs or T cells enriched from blood (not recorded which). Every receptor here comes from a woman aged 18 to 35 who had recovered from COVID-19.

The J gene is TRBJ1-4, the V gene TRBV6-5, with 7 bases identical to TRBD1. This CDR3 contains 15 residues. Germline CDR1 reads MNHEY; CDR2 reads SVGAGI. The V gene end was trimmed by 8 bases and the J gene end by 2 bases; junction bases not matched to a gene: 8. The CDR3 sequence: CASADRAPTNEKLFF. For the CDR3, the DNA is TGTGCCAGCGCTGACAGGGCCCCTACTAATGAAAAACTGTTTTTT.

V usage is TRBV6-5 and J usage is TRBJ1-2, with D possibly TRBD1 on 6 matching bases. The CDR3 contains 16 residues. V gave up 4 bases and J gave up 2 bases, with 17 bases separating them. Germline V lookup: CDR1 MNHEY, CDR2 SVGAGI. The CDR3 DNA is TGTGCCAGCAGTTCTCGTCAGGGGTTAAGGAACTATGGCTACACCTTC. Translated: CASSSRQGLRNYGYTF.

The rearrangement joins TRBV5-8 to TRBJ2-7, with D tentatively TRBD1 (6 bases). The CDR3 is 14 residues long. Trimming cost V 4 bases and J 4 bases, with 15 bases left between them. Germline CDR1 and CDR2: SGHTS and YDEGEE. The CDR3 is CASSDGQGSYEQYF. The CDR3 DNA reads TGTGCCAGCAGCGACGGGCAGGGGTCGTACGAGCAGTACTTC. Combining the CDR3 with reference TRBV5-8 and TRBJ2-7 gives the whole variable domain EAGVTQSPTHLIKTRGQQATLRCSPISGHTSVYWYQQALGLGLQFLLWYDEGEERNRGNFPPRFSGRQFPNYSSELNVNALELEDSALYLCASSDGQGSYEQYFGPGTRLTVT.

This rearrangement joins TRBV9 to TRBJ2-2; 9 nucleotides line up with TRBD2. In germline, CDR1 is SGDLS, CDR2 YYNGEE. V shed 4 bases and J 7 bases; nucleotides not matched to a gene: 11. This CDR3 spans 16 amino acids. CDR3 sequence (DNA): TGTGCCAGCAGCCCGCGGGCTAGCGGGAATATCGGGGAGCTGTTTTTT. Translating gives CASSPRASGNIGELFF. The complete variable domain, with remaining parts taken from reference TRBV9 and TRBJ2-2, reads DSGVTQTPKHLITATGQRVTLRCSPRSGDLSVYWYQQSLDQGLQFLIQYYNGEERAKGNILERFSAQQFPDLHSELNLSSLELGDSALYFCASSPRASGNIGELFFGEGSRLTVL.

J is TRBJ2-3 and V is TRBV7-2; 8 bases align to TRBD1. CDR1 SGHTA and CDR2 FQGNSA come from the germline V gene. The V segment lost 1 base and the J segment 3 bases; nucleotides outside the gene matches: 0. The CDR3 has 14 residues. The CDR3 region has the DNA TGTGCCAGCAGCTTAGGACAGGGGACAGATACGCAGTATTTT. Amino acid sequence: CASSLGQGTDTQYF.

This sequence joins TRBV2 and TRBJ2-7; 8 nucleotides agree with TRBD1. This CDR3 spans 15 amino acids. The V gene end was trimmed by 6 bases and the J gene end by 4 bases; junction bases not matched to a gene: 11. Germline loops: CDR1 SNHLY, CDR2 FYNNEI. CDR3 amino acids: CASSQPGTGSYEQYF. CDR3 DNA: TGTGCCAGCAGCCAGCCAGGGACAGGATCATACGAGCAGTACTTC.

The chain recombines TRBV25-1 with TRBJ2-2; 10 nucleotides line up with TRBD2. This CDR3 is built from 17 residues. Unmatched junction bases numbered 14, after V lost 10 bases and J lost 3 bases. Per germline, CDR1 MGHDK and CDR2 SYGVNS. The CDR3 here is CATHPESGRDHTGELFF. The DNA of the CDR3 is TGTGCCACCCATCCCGAAAGCGGGAGGGATCACACCGGGGAGCTGTTTTTT.

V usage is TRBV2 and J usage is TRBJ2-2, with TRBD1 matching 10 bases. Looked up from germline, CDR1 is SNHLY and CDR2 is FYNNEI. J lost 3 bases, V lost 7 bases, and 8 bases had no gene match. The CDR3 consists of 16 residues. The CDR3 DNA follows: TGTGCCAGCAAGGTGGGGACAGGGGCCTACACCGGGGAGCTGTTTTTT. This translates into CASKVGTGAYTGELFF.

The J gene is TRBJ1-5, the V gene TRBV4-1; D is unresolved. CDR3 length: 15 residues. Germline loops: CDR1 MGHRA, CDR2 YSYEKL. V lost 3 bases, J lost 4 bases, and 13 bases lay in between. The CDR3 here is CASSHGQGGNQPQHF. Written as DNA, the CDR3 is TGCGCCAGCAGCCATGGGCAAGGAGGAAATCAGCCCCAGCATTTT.

The chain joins TRBV5-1 to TRBJ1-4; D is possibly TRBD1 (5 bases). Trimming left V 0 bases short and J 6 bases short, with 6 bases between. The germline V gene encodes CDR1 SGHRS and CDR2 YFSETQ. This CDR3 spans 13 amino acids. CDR3 protein: CASSLGGDEKLFF. CDR3 sequence (DNA): TGCGCCAGCAGCTTGGGGGGCGATGAAAAACTGTTTTTT.

Written as DNA, the CDR3 is TGCGCCAGCAGCCCGTACGCAGGGGACGTCTCTGGAAACACCATATATTTT. Its translation is CASSPYAGDVSGNTIYF. V is TRBV5-1 and J is TRBJ1-3, with a tentative D call TRBD1 (6 bases). Germline assignment: CDR1 SGHRS and CDR2 YFSETQ. Trimming stripped 4 bases from V and 0 bases from J, with 17 bases between. This CDR3 is built from 17 residues.

This rearrangement joins TRBV30 to TRBJ2-7; possibly TRBD1 for D (5 bases). Trimming pared 4 bases from V and 1 base from J, leaving 17 bases between. The CDR3 runs 15 residues. The germline V gene encodes CDR1 GTSNPN and CDR2 SVGIG (reference sequence). CDR3 loop: CAWTRDRMRSYEQYF. The CDR3 DNA sequence: TGTGCCTGGACCAGGGATCGGATGCGGTCCTACGAGCAGTACTTC.

The chain is built from TRBV19 and TRBJ2-1; D perhaps matches TRBD1 (5 bases). The germline gives CDR1 LNHDA, CDR2 SQIVND (reference sequence). The CDR3 totals 14 residues. Trimming took off 7 bases at V and 10 bases at J, with 20 bases between the two ends. The chain's CDR3 is CASTTVGGAGEQFF. CDR3 nucleotides: TGTGCCAGTACCACTGTCGGTGGGGCTGGGGAGCAGTTCTTC.

In nucleotides, the CDR3 is TGTGCCAGCACCCTAGGACTAGCGGGGGGGCTTGGGGCAGATACGCAGTATTTT. Translating gives CASTLGLAGGLGADTQYF. The chain has TRBV2 and TRBJ2-3, with 15 bases fitting TRBD2. Germline-derived CDR1 and CDR2 are SNHLY and FYNNEI. There are 18 residues in the CDR3. V lost 7 bases and J lost 4; bases outside the gene matches: 12.

The chain has TRBV2 and TRBJ1-6; 7 bases agree with TRBD1. Looked up from germline, CDR1 is SNHLY and CDR2 is FYNNEI. The CDR3 runs 14 residues. J lost 12 bases, V lost 7 bases, and 12 bases had no gene match. The CDR3 DNA sequence: TGTGCCAGCAAGGAACAGGGGACGGTTGGACCCCTCCACTTT. Translating gives CASKEQGTVGPLHF. The entire variable domain, with the rest obtained from reference TRBV2 and TRBJ1-6, is as follows: EPEVTQTPSHQVTQMGQEVILRCVPISNHLYFYWYRQILGQKVEFLVSFYNNEISEKSEIFDDQFSVERPDGSNFTLKIRSTKLEDSAMYFCASKEQGTVGPLHFGNGTRLTVT.

This chain uses TRBV18 with TRBJ1-4; the D gene is possibly TRBD1 (6 bases). Germline CDR1 reads KGHSH; CDR2 reads LQKENI. V was clipped by 3 bases and J by 5 bases, with 13 bases between them. The CDR3 consists of 15 residues. The CDR3 coding sequence is TGTGCCAGCTCACCGCGACAGGCGCCGAATGAAAAACTGTTTTTT. This gives the protein CASSPRQAPNEKLFF. Filled out from reference TRBV18 and TRBJ1-4, the complete variable domain reads NAGVMQNPRHLVRRRGQEARLRCSPMKGHSHVYWYRQLPEEGLKFMVYLQKENIIDESGMPKERFSAEFPKEGPSILRIQQVVRGDSAAYFCASSPRQAPNEKLFFGSGTQLSVL.

This chain joins TRBV5-1 and TRBJ2-7; TRBD1 matches 9 bases. V was pared by 3 bases and J by 1 base, with 8 bases of the junction left unmatched. The CDR3 runs 16 residues. Germline V gene lookup returns CDR1 SGHRS and CDR2 YFSETQ. CDR3 loop: CASSSALQGASYEQYF. CDR3 DNA: TGCGCCAGCAGCTCCGCGCTACAGGGGGCTTCCTACGAGCAGTACTTC.

The CDR3, as DNA: TGCGCCAGCAGCCAAGGGGAGACTAGCGGGGGTAGCTCCTACAATGAGCAGTTCTTC. Residues: CASSQGETSGGSSYNEQFF. The chain has TRBV4-1 and TRBJ2-1, with 12 bases lining up with TRBD2. Germline-derived CDR1 and CDR2 are MGHRA and YSYEKL. This CDR3 comprises 19 residues. The junction had 7 bases not matched to a gene; V was cut back by 1 base and J by 0 bases.

The V gene is TRBV14, the J gene TRBJ1-1; perhaps TRBD1 as D (6 bases). Germline loops: CDR1 SGHDN, CDR2 FVKESK. The CDR3 totals 15 residues. The V and J ends lost 0 bases and 8 bases respectively, with 16 bases between them. Here the CDR3 DNA reads TGTGCCAGCAGCCAAGAGATTGGGTTCCAGGGGGAAGCTTTCTTT. As protein: CASSQEIGFQGEAFF.

V gene TRBV10-3 combines with J gene TRBJ2-5; possible D gene TRBD1, 5 bases. This CDR3 region has 13 residues. CDR1 and CDR2 from the germline V gene are ENHRY and SYGVKD. V lost 3 bases and J lost 3, with 8 bases in between. CDR3 amino acids: CAISDAGKETQYF. For the CDR3, the DNA is TGTGCCATCAGTGACGCAGGGAAAGAGACCCAGTACTTC.

The V and J genes are TRBV5-4 and TRBJ2-5; TRBD1 matches 8 bases. J was trimmed by 2 bases and V by 4 bases; bases with no gene match: 7. CDR1 and CDR2 (germline): SGHNT, YYREEE (reference sequence). The CDR3 length is 15 residues. The CDR3 DNA reads as TGTGCCAGCAGCCGGAACAGGGGGAATCAAGAGACCCAGTACTTC. Its protein product is CASSRNRGNQETQYF.

This clone showed up just once. The genes are TRBV11-3 and TRBJ2-2; D is unclear. The CDR3 runs 16 residues. Germline loops: CDR1 SGHNT, CDR2 YENEEA. The V gene lost 2 bases and the J gene lost 4 bases, with 14 bases spanning the gap. The CDR3 sequence is CASSLSLGFATGELFF. CDR3 nucleotide sequence: TGTGCCAGCAGCTTATCCCTAGGCTTTGCCACCGGGGAGCTGTTTTTT.